The 26 T cell receptor beta chains reported below all come from one sample, sequenced in a study of spatial heterogeneity in lung cancer. The time point here: blood at routine non-recurrence follow-up after resection. Tumor, nontumor lung or frozen PBMC supplied whole RNA that was sequenced unsorted. MiXCR, applied by TCRdb to the 5' RACE reads, yields one record per CDR3 protein. The sample contains under 30,000 distinct CDR3 sequences, 6% of which appear only once. Here the sequenced sample was PBMCs, taken at follow-up. The receptor source for this set is a male donor with early-stage non-small cell lung cancer.

This clonotype was detected ten times or more. The chain couples TRBV3-1 to TRBJ2-6, with 11 bases lining up with TRBD2. Germline V lookup: CDR1 LGHDT, CDR2 YNNKEL (reference sequence). V shed 2 bases and J 2 bases; nucleotides not matched to a gene: 5. The CDR3 contains 18 residues. The CDR3: CASSQTSGSSAGANVLTF. CDR3 DNA: TGTGCCAGCAGCCAAACTAGCGGGAGTTCGGCTGGGGCCAACGTCCTGACTTTC.

The genes are TRBV20-1 and TRBJ2-3, with D perhaps given as TRBD1 or TRBD2 (6 bases each). V shed 0 bases and J shed 2 bases, with 15 bases lying between them. The CDR3 runs 16 residues. Germline lookup yields CDR1 DFQATT and CDR2 SNEGSKA (reference sequence). The CDR3 DNA is TGCAGTGCTAGAGATAGGGGGGACCGGAACACAGATACGCAGTATTTT. This translates into CSARDRGDRNTDTQYF.

In its sample, this clonotype was seen many times. V gene TRBV7-3 combines with J gene TRBJ1-1; D ambiguous. The CDR3 extends over 13 amino acids. V shed 5 bases and J shed 4 bases, with 11 bases lying between them. Germline V lookup: CDR1 SGHTA, CDR2 FQGTGA. CDR3 nucleotides: TGTGCCAGCAGCCTTTCGGACGGCACTGAAGCTTTCTTT. It yields the protein CASSLSDGTEAFF.

This clonotype appeared many times. This chain connects TRBV5-1 to TRBJ2-7; 10 bases fit TRBD2. V dropped 7 bases and J dropped 4; count of bases not matched to a gene: 11. CDR3 length: 15 residues. The V gene's germline CDR1 is SGHRS and CDR2 YFSETQ. The CDR3 sequence: CASSLSSGSWYEQYV. The CDR3 region has the DNA TGCGCCAGCTCCCTTTCTAGCGGGAGTTGGTACGAGCAGTACGTC.

In this sample, this clonotype turned up many times. The chain carries TRBV9 and TRBJ2-1, with a tentative D call TRBD2 (5 bases). This CDR3 contains 14 residues. Trimming removed 3 bases at V and 3 bases at J, with 10 bases between. The germline gives CDR1 SGDLS, CDR2 YYNGEE. In DNA form, the CDR3 reads TGTGCCAGCAGCGCAAGCGGTTTCTACAATGAGCAGTTCTTC. This codes for CASSASGFYNEQFF.

This clonotype came up a few times. The V and J genes are TRBV7-9 and TRBJ1-1; D is uncertain. This CDR3 has 14 residues. V shed 5 bases and J shed 0 bases, with 10 bases lying between them. The germline V gene encodes CDR1 SEHNR and CDR2 FQNEAQ (reference sequence). This chain's CDR3 is CASSKDGLNTEAFF. The CDR3 DNA follows: TGTGCCAGCAGCAAAGACGGATTGAACACTGAAGCTTTCTTT.

This clonotype was counted at least ten times. The chain uses TRBV2 and TRBJ2-5; a possible D gene is TRBD2 (5 bases). With 3 bases removed from V and 4 bases from J, the gap between germline ends came to 12 bases. Per germline, CDR1 SNHLY and CDR2 FYNNEI. The CDR3 is made up of 14 amino acids. CDR3: CASSERENSETQYF. The CDR3 coding sequence is TGTGCCAGCAGTGAGAGGGAGAATTCAGAGACCCAGTACTTC.

This clonotype was seen more than once but under ten times. The chain carries TRBV6-5 and TRBJ2-3, with no clear D. CDR3 length: 16 residues. V shed 2 bases and J shed 7 bases, with 19 bases lying between them. From germline, CDR1 is MNHEY and CDR2 SVGAGI. As DNA, the CDR3 is TGTGCCAGCAGTTACGTAACGCCTCCCAGTATAAATACGCAGTATTTT. Its protein is CASSYVTPPSINTQYF.

This clonotype was counted ten times or more. The gene calls are TRBV7-9 and TRBJ2-3; 7 bases align to TRBD2. Germline V CDR1 and CDR2: SEHNR, FQNEAQ (reference sequence). With V trimmed by 5 bases and J by 0 bases, 5 bases remained unmatched. The CDR3 is 15 amino acids. The CDR3 coding sequence is TGTGCCAGCAGCGGCAGCGGGGTAAGCACAGATACGCAGTATTTT. As protein: CASSGSGVSTDTQYF.

This clonotype has ten or more counts. This sequence joins TRBV4-3 and TRBJ1-3; D unclear. The germline V and J ends were trimmed by 4 bases and 0 bases, with 7 bases remaining between them. Per the germline V gene, CDR1 is LGHNA and CDR2 is YSLEER. This CDR3 is 14 amino acids long. The CDR3 DNA sequence: TGCGCCAGCAGCCTATCACGCTCTGGAAACACCATATATTTT. Translating it yields CASSLSRSGNTIYF.

The chain couples TRBV7-9 to TRBJ2-1; D is unclear. Between the trimmed V and J ends, which lost 4 bases and 0 bases, there was a span of 10 bases. This CDR3 is 15 amino acids long. The germline gives CDR1 SEHNR, CDR2 FQNEAQ (reference sequence). DNA for the CDR3: TGTGCCAGCAGCTCCCGACGGAACTCCTACAATGAGCAGTTCTTC. Encoded protein: CASSSRRNSYNEQFF.

V gene TRBV12-3 or TRBV12-4 combines with J gene TRBJ1-1, with D uncertain. CDR3 size: 14 residues. V dropped 3 bases and J dropped 3 bases, with 11 bases sitting between them. CDR3 loop: CASSLLLAHTEAFF. Here the CDR3 DNA reads TGTGCCAGCAGTTTGTTGCTGGCCCACACTGAAGCTTTCTTT.

This chain links TRBV7-8 with TRBJ2-3; D unclear. This CDR3 contains 15 residues. V was trimmed by 5 bases and J by 2 bases, leaving 14 bases between them. Germline V lookup: CDR1 SGHVS, CDR2 FQNEAQ. As DNA, the CDR3 is TGTGCCAGCAGCCCCGGTAATTGGGCCACAGATACGCAGTATTTT. It is translated as CASSPGNWATDTQYF.

This clonotype was counted many times. This chain joins TRBV11-2 and TRBJ1-1, with a weak D call TRBD1 (5 bases). The CDR3 covers 13 residues. Germline CDR1 SGHAT, CDR2 FQNNGV. Trimming shortened V by 8 bases and J by 4 bases, and 14 bases separated the two germline ends. The CDR3 loop is CASGLGVVTEAFF. CDR3 nucleotides: TGTGCCAGCGGATTAGGGGTGGTCACTGAAGCTTTCTTT.

This clonotype was counted at least ten times. This chain links TRBV2 with TRBJ2-3; a possible D gene is TRBD2 (5 bases). V was trimmed by 5 bases and J by 0 bases, leaving 9 bases between them. The CDR3 extends over 14 amino acids. CDR1 is SNHLY, CDR2 FYNNEI, per germline. This CDR3 is CASSLGVSTDTQYF. CDR3 nucleotide sequence: TGTGCCAGCAGTCTCGGGGTTAGCACAGATACGCAGTATTTT.

This clonotype was seen many times. This sequence joins TRBV11-3 and TRBJ2-3, with D perhaps TRBD2 (6 bases). V lost 3 bases to trimming and J lost 0 bases, with 10 bases between them. Germline values: CDR1 SGHNT, CDR2 YENEEA. The CDR3 has 15 amino acids. CDR3 sequence: CASSFRTTSTDTQYF. CDR3 bases: TGTGCCAGCAGCTTTAGGACTACCAGCACAGATACGCAGTATTTT.

At least ten counts were recorded for this clonotype. The gene calls are TRBV3-1 and TRBJ1-3; D gene ambiguous. With 0 bases removed from V and 8 bases from J, the gap between germline ends came to 5 bases. Germline CDR1 and CDR2: LGHDT and YNNKEL (reference sequence). This CDR3 has 12 residues. The DNA of the CDR3 is TGTGCCAGCAGCCAAGATGGGGACACCATATATTTT. Translation gives CASSQDGDTIYF. The whole variable domain, filled in from reference TRBV3-1 and TRBJ1-3, reads DTAVSQTPKYLVTQMGNDKSIKCEQNLGHDTMYWYKQDSKKFLKIMFSYNNKELIINETVPNRFSPKSPDKAHLNLHINSLELGDSAVYFCASSQDGDTIYFGEGSWLTVV.

This clonotype was observed a handful of times. This chain connects TRBV4-2 to TRBJ2-1; TRBD2 is a possible D gene (6 bases). This CDR3 spans 16 amino acids. Per germline, CDR1 LGHNA and CDR2 YNFKEQ. With 0 bases removed from V and 7 bases from J, the gap between germline ends came to 16 bases. The CDR3 DNA reads as TGTGCCAGCAGCCAAGAAGTTACGGGGGTAAGGAATGAGCAGTTCTTC. Translated, it gives CASSQEVTGVRNEQFF.

This clonotype was observed many times. V gene TRBV7-3 combines with J gene TRBJ2-6, with D unresolved. The length of the CDR3 is 14 residues. The V gene lost 6 bases and the J gene lost 2 bases, with 8 bases spanning the gap. The germline V gene has CDR1 SGHTA and CDR2 FQGTGA. The CDR3 nucleotides are TGTGCCAGCAGTCCGAGCCCTGGGGCCAACGTCCTGACTTTC. It is translated as CASSPSPGANVLTF. The whole variable domain, filled in from reference TRBV7-3 and TRBJ2-6, reads GAGVSQTPSNKVTEKGKYVELRCDPISGHTALYWYRQSLGQGPEFLIYFQGTGAADDSGLPNDRFFAVRPEGSVSTLKIQRTERGDSAVYLCASSPSPGANVLTFGAGSRLTVL.

The chain links TRBV29-1 to TRBJ1-1; TRBD1 matches 8 bases. Per germline, CDR1 SQVTM and CDR2 ANQGSEA. J was trimmed by 5 bases and V by 4 bases; bases with no gene match: 9. This CDR3 contains 14 residues. CDR3 residues: CSVVFQGARTEAFF. The CDR3 nucleotides are TGCAGCGTTGTGTTTCAGGGGGCGCGTACTGAAGCTTTCTTT. The entire variable domain, with the rest obtained from reference TRBV29-1 and TRBJ1-1, is as follows: SAVISQKPSRDICQRGTSLTIQCQVDSQVTMMFWYRQQPGQSLTLIATANQGSEATYESGFVIDKFPISRPNLTFSTLTVSNMSPEDSSIYLCSVVFQGARTEAFFGQGTRLTVV.

CDR3 in amino acids: CASSLWGNYGYTF. DNA for the CDR3: TGTGCCAGCAGCTTATGGGGGAACTATGGCTACACCTTC. The rearrangement joins TRBV7-2 to TRBJ1-2, with a weak D call TRBD1 (5 bases). The CDR3 spans 13 residues. V dropped 2 bases and J dropped 2 bases, with 6 bases sitting between them. Germline CDR1 SGHTA, CDR2 FQGNSA.

This clonotype was seen at least ten times. V is TRBV6-2 or TRBV6-3 and J is TRBJ2-3; D unresolved. CDR1 is MNHEY and CDR2 is SVGEGT in the germline V gene. Trimming pared 8 bases from V and 6 bases from J, leaving 9 bases between. This CDR3 has 11 amino acids. The DNA of the CDR3 is TGTGCCAGCCGCGCGGAGGATACGCAGTATTTT. Protein product: CASRAEDTQYF.

This clonotype is termed medium-sized (0.01 to 0.1%). The chain carries TRBV7-2 and TRBJ2-5; D call uncertain. The V gene lost 1 base and the J gene lost 4 bases, with 7 bases spanning the gap. Looked up from germline, CDR1 is SGHTA and CDR2 is FQGNSA. This CDR3 has 13 residues. The CDR3: CASSLGAVETQYF. In DNA, the CDR3 is TGTGCCAGCAGCTTAGGTGCGGTAGAGACCCAGTACTTC.

In its sample, this clonotype was seen a few times. The rearrangement links TRBV6-2 or TRBV6-3 to TRBJ2-5; TRBD2 aligns across 11 bases. The trim removed 5 bases at V and 6 bases at J, leaving 11 bases unmatched. The CDR3 loop spans 16 amino acids. Germline V gene sequence: CDR1 MNHEY, CDR2 SVGEGT. CDR3 in amino acids: CASSVTSGTSFQTQYF. The CDR3 nucleotides read TGTGCCAGCAGTGTGACTAGCGGGACCTCCTTTCAGACCCAGTACTTC.

The table lists this clonotype with many counts. V usage is TRBV14 and J usage is TRBJ1-1, with TRBD1 as a possible D gene (5 bases). V gave up 2 bases and J gave up 2 bases, with 12 bases separating them. The CDR3 consists of 15 residues. Germline-derived CDR1 and CDR2 are SGHDN and FVKESK. The CDR3 loop reads CASSQNRRGNTEAFF. CDR3 in DNA: TGTGCCAGCAGCCAAAACCGGAGGGGTAACACTGAAGCTTTCTTT.

This clonotype was observed at least ten times. The V gene is TRBV10-3, the J gene TRBJ2-3, with D perhaps matching TRBD1 (6 bases). The CDR3 totals 14 residues. In germline, CDR1 is ENHRY, CDR2 SYGVKD. V lost 9 bases to trimming and J lost 0 bases, with 13 bases between them. The chain's CDR3 is CAIKQGRSTDTQYF. CDR3 DNA sequence: TGTGCCATAAAACAGGGAAGGAGCACAGATACGCAGTATTTT.